This T cell receptor beta chain is from a study of identical twins. The germline gives CDR1 SEHNR, CDR2 FQNEAQ (reference sequence). This CDR3 has 15 amino acids. The germline V and J ends were trimmed by 5 bases and 5 bases, with 18 bases remaining between them. As for this clonotype: Its antigen is undetermined.

A universal primer site was incorporated via template switching, and the cDNA contained unique molecular identifiers. Using its own MiXCR run on the 5' RACE reads, TCRdb lists one record per CDR3 protein. The profile shows 400,000 to 500,000 distinct CDR3 sequences, approximately 17% of them singletons. Regarding the study as a whole: Sharing of beta out-of-frame sequences by twins showed a weaker excess. Reduced insertions were recorded for abundant cord blood beta clonotypes, with no such pattern in memory repertoires.

Sequencing used naive T cells sorted from blood. This rearrangement joins TRBV7-9 to TRBJ1-1; D is ambiguous. This sequence was found in a man between 45 and 60 years old in good health. The CDR3 loop reads CASSGSQVGRTEAFF. For the CDR3, the DNA is TGTGCCAGCAGCGGTAGCCAGGTCGGAAGGACTGAAGCTTTCTTT.